Sequencing of this TCR beta chain was carried out in a study of T cell repertoires in cytomegalovirus infection. The wider study: Evidence of both CMV infection and a matching HLA type came from public TCR beta signatures.

This clonotype was recorded a few times. As yet, its antigen is unknown. TCRdb re-analysed the reads in MiXCR, keeping a single row per CDR3 protein. Of approximately 170,000 distinct CDR3 sequences listed, about a sixth are singletons. There are 13 residues in the CDR3. V was clipped by 3 bases and J by 9 bases, with 12 bases between them. CDR1 is MDHEN, CDR2 SYDVKM, per germline. Findings and caveats of the study: Adding up the frequency of public TCR beta families identified people who carried CMV plus the relevant HLA.

The sequence came from a human donor in good health (CMV status not recorded). Some clones in this sample may be carry-over from other donors' samples. The gene calls are TRBV28 and TRBJ2-1, with D perhaps TRBD1 (6 bases). Sequencing was done on a sample of CD8+ T cells from PBMCs. The CDR3 reads CASSFSTGPEQFF. Here the CDR3 DNA reads TGTGCCAGCAGTTTCAGCACAGGGCCTGAGCAGTTCTTC. The full variable domain, rest sourced from reference TRBV28 and TRBJ2-1, is DVKVTQSSRYLVKRTGEKVFLECVQDMDHENMFWYRQDPGLGLRLIYFSYDVKMKEKGDIPEGYSVSREKKERFSLILESASTNQTSMYLCASSFSTGPEQFFGPGTRLTVL.